This record concerns one TCR beta chain sequence. Its specificity is not known. The CDR3 contains 14 residues. Germline CDR1 SQVTM, CDR2 ANQGSEA. Trimming cost V 6 bases and J 2 bases; bases outside gene matches: 10. This entry belongs to a study of T cells after yellow fever vaccination. In the study overall: Fractions of low cell number were prepared using SMART-Seq v4 Ultra Low Input. Study conclusions and caveats: Boosting was followed by the reappearance of most primary-vaccination clones (96% CD4, about 90% CD8). A weaker secondary response peaked on day 5, the primary on day 15.

TCR cDNA, made by 5'RACE template switching, carried an added universal primer site and UMIs. TCRdb reprocessed the 5' RACE reads with MiXCR, giving one entry per CDR3 protein. The repertoire holds some 560,000 distinct CDR3 sequences, with roughly 17% as singletons. This chain links TRBV29-1 with TRBJ2-7, with 7 positions matching TRBD2. The input for sequencing was PBMCs, taken about 5 days after the first yellow fever vaccination. The TCR originated in a man younger than 35 who received the YFV17D yellow fever vaccine. CDR3 in DNA: TGCAGCGTCGTATTGACTAGCAGGCCCTACGAGCAGTACGTC. Encoded protein: CSVVLTSRPYEQYV.